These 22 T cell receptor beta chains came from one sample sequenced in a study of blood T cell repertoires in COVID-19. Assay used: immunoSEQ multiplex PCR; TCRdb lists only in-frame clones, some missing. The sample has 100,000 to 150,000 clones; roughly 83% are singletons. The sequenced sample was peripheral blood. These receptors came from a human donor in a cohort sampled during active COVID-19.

The CDR3 region has the DNA TGTGCCAGCAGCGAGTCACCGACAGGTTATATCTATGGCTACACCTTC. It is translated as CASSESPTGYIYGYTF. The genes are TRBV3-1 (or the pseudogene TRBV3-2) and TRBJ1-2; a possible D gene is TRBD1 (6 bases). CDR3 length equals 16 residues. Germline assignment: CDR1 LGHDT and CDR2 YNNKEL (reference sequence). Trimming left V 5 bases short and J 4 bases short, with 20 bases between.

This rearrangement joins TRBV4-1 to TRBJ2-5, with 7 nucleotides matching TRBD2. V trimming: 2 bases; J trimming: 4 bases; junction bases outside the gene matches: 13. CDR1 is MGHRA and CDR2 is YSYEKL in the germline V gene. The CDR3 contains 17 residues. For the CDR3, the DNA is TGCGCCAGCAGCCAAAATTCCGCCGGGAGGACCGTAGAGACCCAGTACTTC. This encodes CASSQNSAGRTVETQYF.

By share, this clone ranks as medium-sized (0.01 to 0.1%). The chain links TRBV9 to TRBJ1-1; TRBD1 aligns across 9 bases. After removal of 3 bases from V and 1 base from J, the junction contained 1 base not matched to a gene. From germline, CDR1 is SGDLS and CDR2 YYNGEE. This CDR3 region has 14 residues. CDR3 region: CASSAGQGNTEAFF. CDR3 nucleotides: TGTGCCAGCAGCGCGGGACAGGGGAACACTGAAGCTTTCTTT.

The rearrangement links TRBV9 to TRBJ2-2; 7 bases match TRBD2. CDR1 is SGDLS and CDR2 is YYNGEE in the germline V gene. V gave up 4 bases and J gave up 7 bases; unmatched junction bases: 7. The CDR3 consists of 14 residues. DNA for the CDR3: TGTGCCAGCAGCAAGAGCGGGATAGGCGGGGAGCTGTTTTTT. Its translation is CASSKSGIGGELFF.

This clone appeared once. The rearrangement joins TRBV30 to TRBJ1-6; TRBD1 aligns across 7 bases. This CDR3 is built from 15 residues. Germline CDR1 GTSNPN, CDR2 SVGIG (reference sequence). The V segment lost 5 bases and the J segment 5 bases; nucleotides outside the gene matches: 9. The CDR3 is CAWGNRGPNNSPLHF. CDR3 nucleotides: TGTGCCTGGGGCAACAGGGGACCTAATAATTCACCCCTCCACTTT.

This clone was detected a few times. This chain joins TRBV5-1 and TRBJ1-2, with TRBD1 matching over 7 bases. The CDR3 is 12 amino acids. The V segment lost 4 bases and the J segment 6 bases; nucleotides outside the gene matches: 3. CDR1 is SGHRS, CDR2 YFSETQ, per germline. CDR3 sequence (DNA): TGCGCCAGCAGCGTGACAGGGAATGGCTACACCTTC. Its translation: CASSVTGNGYTF.

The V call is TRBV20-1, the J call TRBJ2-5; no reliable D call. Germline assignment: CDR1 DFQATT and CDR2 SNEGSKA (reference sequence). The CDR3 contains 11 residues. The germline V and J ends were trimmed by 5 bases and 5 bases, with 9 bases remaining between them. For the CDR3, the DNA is TGCAGTGCTCCTAATTCCGAGACCCAGTACTTC. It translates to CSAPNSETQYF.

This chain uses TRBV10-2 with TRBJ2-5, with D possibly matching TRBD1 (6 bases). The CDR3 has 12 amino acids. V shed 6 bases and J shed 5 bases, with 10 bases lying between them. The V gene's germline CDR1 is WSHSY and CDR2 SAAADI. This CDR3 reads CASSRGLETQYF. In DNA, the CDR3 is TGCGCCAGCAGCAGGGGATTGGAGACCCAGTACTTC.

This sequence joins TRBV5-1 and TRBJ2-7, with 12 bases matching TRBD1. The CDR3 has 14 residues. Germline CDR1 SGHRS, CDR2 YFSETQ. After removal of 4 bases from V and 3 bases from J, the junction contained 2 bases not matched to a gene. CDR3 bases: TGCGCCAGCAGCAGGGACAGGGGGCTCTACGAGCAGTACTTC. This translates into CASSRDRGLYEQYF.

Written as DNA, the CDR3 is TGTGCCAGCAGCCCGGGCGGGAATTCACCCCTCCACTTT. Translation: CASSPGGNSPLHF. This chain joins TRBV14 and TRBJ1-6; the D is unclear. Germline values: CDR1 SGHDN, CDR2 FVKESK. Trimming shortened V by 4 bases and J by 7 bases, and 8 bases separated the two germline ends. The CDR3 is made up of 13 amino acids. The full variable domain, in which reference TRBV14 and TRBJ1-6 provide the parts outside the CDR3, is EAGVTQFPSHSVIEKGQTVTLRCDPISGHDNLYWYRRVMGKEIKFLLHFVKESKQDESGMPNNRFLAERTGGTYSTLKVQPAELEDSGVYFCASSPGGNSPLHFGNGTRLTVT.

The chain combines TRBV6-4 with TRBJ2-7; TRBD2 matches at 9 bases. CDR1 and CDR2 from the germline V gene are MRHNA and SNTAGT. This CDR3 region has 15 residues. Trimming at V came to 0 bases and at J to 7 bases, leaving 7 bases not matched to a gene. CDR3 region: CASSDSRAGGGEQYF. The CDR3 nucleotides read TGTGCCAGCAGTGACTCAAGGGCGGGAGGGGGAGAGCAGTACTTC.

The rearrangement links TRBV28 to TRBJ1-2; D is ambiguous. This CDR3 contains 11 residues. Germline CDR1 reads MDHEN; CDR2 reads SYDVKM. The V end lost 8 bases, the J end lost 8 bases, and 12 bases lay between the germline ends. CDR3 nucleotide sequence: TGTGCCAGCTCGGTCGGGGTAGGCTACACCTTC. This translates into CASSVGVGYTF.

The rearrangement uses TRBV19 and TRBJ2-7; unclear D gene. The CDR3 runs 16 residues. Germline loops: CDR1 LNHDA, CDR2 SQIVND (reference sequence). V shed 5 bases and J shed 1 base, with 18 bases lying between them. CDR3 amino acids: CASSARTRRNSYEQYF. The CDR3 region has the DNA TGTGCCAGTAGTGCGCGAACCCGCAGGAATTCCTACGAGCAGTACTTC.

CDR3 amino acids: CASSLGGQNNNEQFF. The CDR3 DNA sequence: TGTGCCAGCAGCTTAGGCGGACAAAACAACAATGAGCAGTTCTTC. This chain joins TRBV5-4 and TRBJ2-1; possibly TRBD1 for D (5 bases). CDR1 and CDR2 from the germline V gene are SGHNT and YYREEE (reference sequence). The CDR3 totals 15 residues. The ends were cut back, 2 bases at V and 5 bases at J, with 14 bases in the middle.

CDR3 sequence reads: CASSLAGQGATYEQYF. In DNA form, the CDR3 reads TGTGCCAGCAGCTTAGCGGGACAGGGGGCTACCTACGAGCAGTACTTC. This sequence joins TRBV7-3 and TRBJ2-7, with 12 bases that match TRBD1. From germline, CDR1 is SGHTA and CDR2 FQGTGA. V shed 2 bases and J 2 bases; nucleotides not matched to a gene: 4. The CDR3 is made up of 16 amino acids.

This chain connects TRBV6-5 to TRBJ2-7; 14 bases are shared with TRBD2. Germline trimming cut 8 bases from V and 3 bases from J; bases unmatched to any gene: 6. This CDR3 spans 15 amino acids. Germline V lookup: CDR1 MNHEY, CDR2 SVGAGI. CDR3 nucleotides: TGTGCCAGCGGACCGGGACTAGCGGGAGTCTACGAGCAGTACTTC. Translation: CASGPGLAGVYEQYF.

The CDR3 DNA is TGCGCCAGCAGCCAAACAGGGGTGACGCATGGCTACACCTTC. It specifies CASSQTGVTHGYTF. The J gene is TRBJ1-2, the V gene TRBV4-3, with 7 bases that match TRBD1. CDR1 and CDR2 from the germline V gene are LGHNA and YSLEER. The length of the CDR3 is 14 residues. Trimming cost V 2 bases and J 6 bases; bases outside gene matches: 6.

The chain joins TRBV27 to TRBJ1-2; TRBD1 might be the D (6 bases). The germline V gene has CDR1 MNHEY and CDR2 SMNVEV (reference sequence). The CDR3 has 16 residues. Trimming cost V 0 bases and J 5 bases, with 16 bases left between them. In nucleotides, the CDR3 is TGTGCCAGCAGTTTATCGTGGCAAGGGGGGGGGTATGGCTACACCTTC. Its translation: CASSLSWQGGGYGYTF.

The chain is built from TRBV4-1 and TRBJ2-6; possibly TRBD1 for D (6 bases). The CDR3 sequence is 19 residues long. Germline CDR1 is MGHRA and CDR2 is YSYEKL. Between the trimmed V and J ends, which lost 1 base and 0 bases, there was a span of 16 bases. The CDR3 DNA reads TGCGCCAGCAGCCAAGTGCTACACGACAGGATCTCTGGGGCCAACGTCCTGACTTTC. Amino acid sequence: CASSQVLHDRISGANVLTF.

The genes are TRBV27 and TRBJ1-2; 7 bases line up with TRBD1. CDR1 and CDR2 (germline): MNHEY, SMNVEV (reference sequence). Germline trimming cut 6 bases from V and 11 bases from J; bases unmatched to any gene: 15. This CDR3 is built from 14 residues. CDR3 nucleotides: TGTGCCAGCAGAAGGGCAGGGGGAGCTTTTGGGTACACCTTC. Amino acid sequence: CASRRAGGAFGYTF.

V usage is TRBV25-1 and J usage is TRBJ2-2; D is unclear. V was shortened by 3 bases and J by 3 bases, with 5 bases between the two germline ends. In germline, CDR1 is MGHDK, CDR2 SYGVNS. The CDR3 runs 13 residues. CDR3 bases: TGTGCCAGCAGTGATCGGTACACCGGGGAGCTGTTTTTT. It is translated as CASSDRYTGELFF. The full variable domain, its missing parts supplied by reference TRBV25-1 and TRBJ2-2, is EADIYQTPRYLVIGTGKKITLECSQTMGHDKMYWYQQDPGMELHLIHYSYGVNSTEKGDLSSESTVSRIRTEHFPLTLESARPSHTSQYLCASSDRYTGELFFGEGSRLTVL.

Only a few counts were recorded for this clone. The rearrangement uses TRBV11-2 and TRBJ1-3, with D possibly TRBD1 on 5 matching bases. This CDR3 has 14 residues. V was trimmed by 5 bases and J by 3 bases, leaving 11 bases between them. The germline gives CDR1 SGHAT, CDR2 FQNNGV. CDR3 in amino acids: CASSPLQDGNTIYF. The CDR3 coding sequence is TGTGCCAGCAGCCCTTTACAGGATGGAAACACCATATATTTT.